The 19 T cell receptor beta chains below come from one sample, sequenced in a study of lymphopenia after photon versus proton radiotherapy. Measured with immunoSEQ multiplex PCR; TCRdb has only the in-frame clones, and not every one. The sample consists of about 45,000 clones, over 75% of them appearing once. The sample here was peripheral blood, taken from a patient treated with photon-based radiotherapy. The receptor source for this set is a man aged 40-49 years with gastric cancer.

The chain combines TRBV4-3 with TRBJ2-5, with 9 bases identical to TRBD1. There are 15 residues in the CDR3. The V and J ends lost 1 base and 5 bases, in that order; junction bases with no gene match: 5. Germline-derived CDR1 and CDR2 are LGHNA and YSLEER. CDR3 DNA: TGCGCCAGCAGCCAAGGGACAGGGGTTAGGGAGACCCAGTACTTC. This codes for CASSQGTGVRETQYF.

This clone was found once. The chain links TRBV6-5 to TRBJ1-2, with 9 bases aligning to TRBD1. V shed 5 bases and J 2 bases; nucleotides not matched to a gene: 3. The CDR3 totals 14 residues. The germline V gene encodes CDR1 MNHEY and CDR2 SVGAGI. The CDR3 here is CASSTGQGNYGYTF. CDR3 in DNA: TGTGCCAGCAGTACAGGACAGGGGAACTATGGCTACACCTTC.

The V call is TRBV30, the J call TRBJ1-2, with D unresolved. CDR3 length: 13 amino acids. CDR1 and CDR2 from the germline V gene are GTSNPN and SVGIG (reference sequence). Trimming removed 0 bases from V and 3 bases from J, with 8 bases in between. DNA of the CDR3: TGTGCCTGGAGTGTGGGCACCGACTATGGCTACACCTTC. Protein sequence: CAWSVGTDYGYTF.

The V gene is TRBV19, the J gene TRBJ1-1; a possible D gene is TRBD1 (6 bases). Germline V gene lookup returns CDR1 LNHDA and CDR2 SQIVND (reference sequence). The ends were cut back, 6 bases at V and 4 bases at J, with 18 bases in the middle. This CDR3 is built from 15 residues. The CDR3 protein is CASRDYRAQGTEAFF. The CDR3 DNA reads TGTGCCAGTAGGGACTACAGGGCTCAAGGCACTGAAGCTTTCTTT.

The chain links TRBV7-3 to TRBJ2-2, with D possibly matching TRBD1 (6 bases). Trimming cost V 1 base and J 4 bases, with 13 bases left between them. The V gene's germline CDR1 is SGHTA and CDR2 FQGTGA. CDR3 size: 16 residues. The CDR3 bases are TGTGCCAGCAGCTTAAAGGGGACACTAAGCACCGGGGAGCTGTTTTTT. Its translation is CASSLKGTLSTGELFF. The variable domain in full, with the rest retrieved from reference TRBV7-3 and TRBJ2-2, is GAGVSQTPSNKVTEKGKYVELRCDPISGHTALYWYRQSLGQGPEFLIYFQGTGAADDSGLPNDRFFAVRPEGSVSTLKIQRTERGDSAVYLCASSLKGTLSTGELFFGEGSRLTVL.

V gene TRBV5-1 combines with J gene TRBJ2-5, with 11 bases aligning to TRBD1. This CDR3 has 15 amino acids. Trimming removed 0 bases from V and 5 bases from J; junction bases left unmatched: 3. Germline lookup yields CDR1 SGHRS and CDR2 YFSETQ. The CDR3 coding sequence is TGCGCCAGCAGCTTGGGCCGGGACAGGGGGGAGACCCAGTACTTC. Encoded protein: CASSLGRDRGETQYF.

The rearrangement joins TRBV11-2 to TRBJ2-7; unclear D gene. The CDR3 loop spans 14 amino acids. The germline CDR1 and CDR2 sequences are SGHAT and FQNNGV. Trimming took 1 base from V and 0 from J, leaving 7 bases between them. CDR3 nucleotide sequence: TGTGCCAGCAGCTTAGTCTCAGTCTCCTACGAGCAGTACTTC. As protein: CASSLVSVSYEQYF.

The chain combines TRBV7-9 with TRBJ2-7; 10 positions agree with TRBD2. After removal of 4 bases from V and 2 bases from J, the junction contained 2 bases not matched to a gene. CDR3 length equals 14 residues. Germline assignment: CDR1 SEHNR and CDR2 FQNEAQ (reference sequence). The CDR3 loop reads CASSYSGGTYEQYF. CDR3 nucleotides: TGTGCCAGCAGCTATAGCGGGGGGACCTACGAGCAGTACTTC.

The CDR3 DNA reads TGTGCCAGCAGCTTAGATCGACAGCTCTCCACCTATGGCTACACCTTC. This encodes CASSLDRQLSTYGYTF. The chain links TRBV11-2 to TRBJ1-2; a weak D match, TRBD1 (5 bases). Germline lookup yields CDR1 SGHAT and CDR2 FQNNGV. With 0 bases removed from V and 4 bases from J, the gap between germline ends came to 15 bases. CDR3 size: 16 residues.

CDR3 sequence reads: CATSGYRGLNSPLHF. CDR3 in DNA: TGTGCCACCAGCGGGTACAGGGGGCTTAATTCACCCCTCCACTTT. The chain carries TRBV15 and TRBJ1-6; 9 bases match TRBD1. The CDR3 runs to 15 residues. Per germline, CDR1 LNHNV and CDR2 YYDKDF (reference sequence). Trimming removed 5 bases from V and 6 bases from J; junction bases left unmatched: 5.

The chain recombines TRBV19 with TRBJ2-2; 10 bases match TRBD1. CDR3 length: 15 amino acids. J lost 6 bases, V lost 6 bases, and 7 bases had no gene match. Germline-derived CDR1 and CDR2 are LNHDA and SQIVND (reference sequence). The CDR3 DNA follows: TGTGCCAGTAGGCCCTCGGGGACAGGGGCCGGGGAGCTGTTTTTT. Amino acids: CASRPSGTGAGELFF. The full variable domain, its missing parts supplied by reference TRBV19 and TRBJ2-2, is DGGITQSPKYLFRKEGQNVTLSCEQNLNHDAMYWYRQDPGQGLRLIYYSQIVNDFQKGDIAEGYSVSREKKESFPLTVTSAQKNPTAFYLCASRPSGTGAGELFFGEGSRLTVL.

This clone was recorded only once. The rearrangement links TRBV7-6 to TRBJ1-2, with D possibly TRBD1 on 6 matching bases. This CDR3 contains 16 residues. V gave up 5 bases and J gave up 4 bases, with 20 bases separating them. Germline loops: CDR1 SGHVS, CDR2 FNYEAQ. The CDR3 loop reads CASSQNRQGSPYGYTF. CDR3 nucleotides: TGTGCCAGCAGCCAGAACCGCCAGGGGTCCCCCTATGGCTACACCTTC.

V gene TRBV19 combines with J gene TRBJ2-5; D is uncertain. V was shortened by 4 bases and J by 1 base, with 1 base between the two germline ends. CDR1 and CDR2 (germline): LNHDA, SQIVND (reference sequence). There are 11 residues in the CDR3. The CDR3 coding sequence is TGTGCCAGTAGTACCCAAGAGACCCAGTACTTC. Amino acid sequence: CASSTQETQYF.

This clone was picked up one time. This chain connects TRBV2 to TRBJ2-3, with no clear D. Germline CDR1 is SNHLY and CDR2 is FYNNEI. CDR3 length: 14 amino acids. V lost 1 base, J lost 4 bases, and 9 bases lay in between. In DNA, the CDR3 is TGTGCCAGCAGTGAAGAAGGCGGAGCAGATACGCAGTATTTT. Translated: CASSEEGGADTQYF. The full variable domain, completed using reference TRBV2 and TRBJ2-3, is EPEVTQTPSHQVTQMGQEVILRCVPISNHLYFYWYRQILGQKVEFLVSFYNNEISEKSEIFDDQFSVERPDGSNFTLKIRSTKLEDSAMYFCASSEEGGADTQYFGPGTRLTVL.

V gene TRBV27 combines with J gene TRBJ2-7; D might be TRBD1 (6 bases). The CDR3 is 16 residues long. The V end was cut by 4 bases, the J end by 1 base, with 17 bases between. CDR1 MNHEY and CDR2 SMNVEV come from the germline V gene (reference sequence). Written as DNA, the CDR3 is TGTGCCAGCAGTTCCCTCTCCGGGACAACATCCTACGAGCAGTACTTC. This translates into CASSSLSGTTSYEQYF.

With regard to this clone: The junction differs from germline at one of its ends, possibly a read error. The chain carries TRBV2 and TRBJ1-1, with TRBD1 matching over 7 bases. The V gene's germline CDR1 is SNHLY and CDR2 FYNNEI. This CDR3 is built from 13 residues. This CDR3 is CAGREGANTEAFF. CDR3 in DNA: TGTGCCGGCAGGGAGGGGGCGAACACTGAAGCTTTCTTT.

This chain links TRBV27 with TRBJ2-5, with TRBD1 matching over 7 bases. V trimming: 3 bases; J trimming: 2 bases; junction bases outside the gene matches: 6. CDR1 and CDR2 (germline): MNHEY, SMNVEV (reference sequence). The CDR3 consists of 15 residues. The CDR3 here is CASSFGDRAQETQYF. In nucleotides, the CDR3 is TGTGCCAGCAGTTTCGGAGACAGGGCTCAAGAGACCCAGTACTTC.

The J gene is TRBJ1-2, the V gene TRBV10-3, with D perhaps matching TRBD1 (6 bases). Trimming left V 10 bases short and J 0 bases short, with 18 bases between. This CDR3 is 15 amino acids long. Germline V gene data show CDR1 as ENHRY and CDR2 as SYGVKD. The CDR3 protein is CATREGGGTNYGYTF. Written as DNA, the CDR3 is TGTGCCACCAGGGAAGGGGGTGGGACTAACTATGGCTACACCTTC.

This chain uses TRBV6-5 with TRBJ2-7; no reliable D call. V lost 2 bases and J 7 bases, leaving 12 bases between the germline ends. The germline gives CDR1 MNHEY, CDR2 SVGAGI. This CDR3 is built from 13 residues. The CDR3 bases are TGTGCCAGCAGTTACATTGAACCCAAGGAGCAGTACTTC. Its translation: CASSYIEPKEQYF.